Following are 13 T cell receptor beta chains from one sample sequenced in a study of Ad26.COV2.S vaccination and SARS-CoV-2 variants. Clones were sequenced by immunoSEQ multiplex PCR, and TCRdb holds only the in-frame ones, with some missing. This table has 300,000 to 350,000 clones, roughly 88% appearing once. Treatment defined: roughly 19 received Ad26.COV2.S at low or high dose, single or two shots; several received placebo; per-sample allocation not given. Sampling was done on day 63 after the first vaccine or placebo injection. The sequencing used peripheral blood, collected in a trial of Ad26.COV2.S vaccine versus placebo. The source of these receptors is a person between 18 and 59 years old who received the Ad26.COV2.S COVID-19 vaccine or a placebo.

The V call is TRBV12-3 or TRBV12-4, the J call TRBJ2-2, with a tentative D call TRBD2 (6 bases). The CDR3 consists of 13 residues. V lost 8 bases to trimming and J lost 4 bases, with 11 bases between them. DNA of the CDR3: TGTGCCAGCTTAACGGGAGTCACCGGGGAGCTGTTTTTT. Translation: CASLTGVTGELFF.

The rearrangement uses TRBV19 and TRBJ1-5; the D gene is possibly TRBD1 (5 bases). From germline, CDR1 is LNHDA and CDR2 SQIVND (reference sequence). Trimming pared 5 bases from V and 1 base from J, leaving 9 bases between. This CDR3 region has 14 residues. In nucleotides, the CDR3 is TGTGCCAGTAGTGCCGACAGAAGCAATCAGCCCCAGCATTTT. It codes for CASSADRSNQPQHF.

The genes are TRBV29-1 and TRBJ1-1; possibly TRBD1 for D (6 bases). The germline V and J ends were trimmed by 4 bases and 1 base, with 13 bases remaining between them. The CDR3 length is 14 residues. Germline V CDR1 and CDR2: SQVTM, ANQGSEA. CDR3 amino acids: CSVVRGQPNTEAFF. CDR3 sequence (DNA): TGCAGCGTTGTTCGAGGACAGCCGAACACTGAAGCTTTCTTT.

In its sample, this clone was seen once. The genes are TRBV5-1 and TRBJ2-7, with 9 bases lining up with TRBD1. CDR1 and CDR2 from the germline V gene are SGHRS and YFSETQ. The CDR3 loop spans 16 amino acids. Unmatched junction bases numbered 4, after V lost 0 bases and J lost 0 bases. This chain's CDR3 is CASSLGTGEVSYEQYF. In nucleotides, the CDR3 is TGCGCCAGCAGCTTGGGGACAGGGGAGGTCTCCTACGAGCAGTACTTC.

The genes are TRBV7-8 and TRBJ2-2, with D tentatively TRBD2 (5 bases). Germline V lookup: CDR1 SGHVS, CDR2 FQNEAQ. The CDR3 covers 15 residues. Trimming pared 5 bases from V and 1 base from J, leaving 11 bases between. CDR3 coding DNA: TGTGCCAGCAGCGAATGGGCGGGGAACACCGGGGAGCTGTTTTTT. This encodes CASSEWAGNTGELFF.

This chain connects TRBV5-1 to TRBJ1-4; 9 bases are shared with TRBD1. This CDR3 is built from 13 residues. The V gene end was trimmed by 4 bases and the J gene end by 8 bases; junction bases not matched to a gene: 3. Germline-derived CDR1 and CDR2 are SGHRS and YFSETQ. Here the CDR3 DNA reads TGCGCCAGCAGCAAGACAGGGGGGGAAAAACTGTTTTTT. Its translation: CASSKTGGEKLFF.

The chain employs TRBV7-9 and TRBJ2-7, with a possible D match to TRBD2 (5 bases). There are 11 residues in the CDR3. The germline V gene encodes CDR1 SEHNR and CDR2 FQNEAQ (reference sequence). The CDR3 is CASSLEDSSAV. DNA of the CDR3: TGTGCCAGCAGCTTAGAGGACTCCTCAGCCGTC.

The CDR3: CASSQGLLNEQFF. The CDR3 region has the DNA TGTGCCAGCAGCCAAGGCCTACTGAATGAGCAGTTCTTC. The chain combines TRBV3-1 (or the pseudogene TRBV3-2) with TRBJ2-1, with D unresolved. The V gene lost 1 base and the J gene lost 7 bases, with 8 bases spanning the gap. The CDR3 extends over 13 amino acids. Germline V gene lookup returns CDR1 LGHDT and CDR2 YNNKEL (reference sequence).

The rearrangement uses TRBV16 and TRBJ1-1; no clear D. The V end lost 1 base, the J end lost 5 bases, and 14 bases lay between the germline ends. This CDR3 comprises 15 residues. From germline, CDR1 is KGHSY and CDR2 FQNENV. The DNA of the CDR3 is TGTGCCAGCAGCCAATTCAGTGGCAGCCGGACTGAAGCTTTCTTT. Translated, it gives CASSQFSGSRTEAFF.

The chain uses TRBV28 and TRBJ2-1; 10 bases align to TRBD1. This CDR3 contains 17 residues. CDR1 is MDHEN and CDR2 is SYDVKM in the germline V gene. V gave up 0 bases and J gave up 0 bases; unmatched junction bases: 2. The CDR3 DNA reads TGTGCCAGCAGTTTATGGGGACAGGGGACCTCCTACAATGAGCAGTTCTTC. Its protein is CASSLWGQGTSYNEQFF.

V and J are TRBV7-2 and TRBJ1-2; D uncertain. From germline, CDR1 is SGHTA and CDR2 FQGNSA. V lost 1 base to trimming and J lost 6 bases, with 12 bases between them. This CDR3 has 14 residues. CDR3 sequence: CASSLVGPTDGYTF. The CDR3 nucleotides are TGTGCCAGCAGCTTAGTGGGCCCTACGGATGGCTACACCTTC. The full variable domain, rest sourced from reference TRBV7-2 and TRBJ1-2, is GAGVSQSPSNKVTEKGKDVELRCDPISGHTALYWYRQSLGQGLEFLIYFQGNSAPDKSGLPSDRFSAERTGGSVSTLTIQRTQQEDSAVYLCASSLVGPTDGYTFGSGTRLTVV.

V gene TRBV7-6 combines with J gene TRBJ2-2; 7 bases agree with TRBD1. V shed 2 bases and J 1 base; nucleotides not matched to a gene: 4. CDR3 size: 16 residues. In germline, CDR1 is SGHVS, CDR2 FNYEAQ. CDR3: CASSLRQGKNTGELFF. Written as DNA, the CDR3 is TGTGCCAGCAGCTTACGACAGGGAAAGAACACCGGGGAGCTGTTTTTT.

The chain uses TRBV4-3 and TRBJ2-1; 11 bases map to TRBD2. The V gene's germline CDR1 is LGHNA and CDR2 YSLEER. V was pared by 3 bases and J by 0 bases, with 7 bases of the junction left unmatched. This CDR3 contains 18 residues. The CDR3 region is CASSQELAGGISYNEQFF. In DNA, the CDR3 is TGCGCCAGCAGCCAGGAGCTAGCGGGGGGTATCTCCTACAATGAGCAGTTCTTC.